One sample yielded the 7 T cell receptor beta chains listed below, sequenced in a study of blood T cell repertoires in COVID-19. Here immunoSEQ multiplex PCR was the method, and the copy in TCRdb shows in-frame clones only, minus some. The sample has 180,000 or so clones; around nine tenths are singletons. Sequenced input: peripheral blood. These receptors originate from a man aged 18 to 29 with active or convalescent COVID-19.

The V gene is TRBV6-5, the J gene TRBJ1-1; weak D call: TRBD1 (5 bases). Trimming removed 0 bases at V and 0 bases at J, with 8 bases between. Germline values: CDR1 MNHEY, CDR2 SVGAGI. This CDR3 is built from 15 residues. The CDR3 region has the DNA TGTGCCAGCAGTTACTCGCAGGGAATGAACACTGAAGCTTTCTTT. This translates into CASSYSQGMNTEAFF.

A single count supports this clone. This chain links TRBV20-1 with TRBJ2-2, with TRBD2 identical over 10 bases. Germline CDR1 DFQATT, CDR2 SNEGSKA (reference sequence). The length of the CDR3 is 17 residues. After removal of 6 bases from V and 0 bases from J, the junction contained 10 bases not matched to a gene. In DNA, the CDR3 is TGCAGTGCGAGTGTTACTAGCGGGAACGCGAACACCGGGGAGCTGTTTTTT. This gives the protein CSASVTSGNANTGELFF.

V gene TRBV5-1 combines with J gene TRBJ2-1; 11 bases are a match to TRBD2. There are 15 residues in the CDR3. CDR1 is SGHRS, CDR2 YFSETQ, per germline. J lost 8 bases, V lost 0 bases, and 4 bases had no gene match. CDR3 region: CASSLVGSGRDEQFF. CDR3 DNA sequence: TGCGCCAGCAGCTTGGTAGGTAGCGGGAGGGATGAGCAGTTCTTC.

This chain joins TRBV27 and TRBJ2-3; 12 bases fit TRBD2. CDR1 is MNHEY and CDR2 is SMNVEV in the germline V gene (reference sequence). Trimming took 11 bases from V and 2 from J; bases not matched to a gene: 8. The CDR3 is 15 residues long. This CDR3 is CASTRTSGDTDTQYF. The CDR3 region has the DNA TGTGCCTCAACCCGGACTAGCGGGGACACAGATACGCAGTATTTT.

The chain joins TRBV7-8 to TRBJ2-1; D gene unclear. Per germline, CDR1 SGHVS and CDR2 FQNEAQ. V was clipped by 5 bases and J by 8 bases, with 7 bases between them. This CDR3 has 11 amino acids. CDR3 sequence reads: CASSPYYEQFF. The CDR3 bases are TGTGCCAGCAGCCCGTACTATGAGCAGTTCTTC.

The V call is TRBV9, the J call TRBJ1-6; 7 nucleotides agree with TRBD1. The germline V gene has CDR1 SGDLS and CDR2 YYNGEE. V trimming: 4 bases; J trimming: 10 bases; junction bases outside the gene matches: 8. The CDR3 sequence is 14 residues long. CDR3 in amino acids: CASSQEGAGSPLHF. In DNA form, the CDR3 reads TGTGCCAGCAGCCAGGAGGGGGCGGGATCACCCCTCCACTTT.

This clone was counted a few times. In DNA, the CDR3 is TGTGCCAGTACCAACTTGGGGCAGGGGGCGCCGAACACCGGGGAGCTGTTTTTT. Amino acid sequence: CASTNLGQGAPNTGELFF. The chain uses TRBV19 and TRBJ2-2; 8 bases fit TRBD1. This CDR3 has 18 amino acids. Looked up from germline, CDR1 is LNHDA and CDR2 is SQIVND (reference sequence). Trimming took 7 bases from V and 0 from J; bases not matched to a gene: 13. Variable domain in full (rest from reference TRBV19 and TRBJ2-2): DGGITQSPKYLFRKEGQNVTLSCEQNLNHDAMYWYRQDPGQGLRLIYYSQIVNDFQKGDIAEGYSVSREKKESFPLTVTSAQKNPTAFYLCASTNLGQGAPNTGELFFGEGSRLTVL.